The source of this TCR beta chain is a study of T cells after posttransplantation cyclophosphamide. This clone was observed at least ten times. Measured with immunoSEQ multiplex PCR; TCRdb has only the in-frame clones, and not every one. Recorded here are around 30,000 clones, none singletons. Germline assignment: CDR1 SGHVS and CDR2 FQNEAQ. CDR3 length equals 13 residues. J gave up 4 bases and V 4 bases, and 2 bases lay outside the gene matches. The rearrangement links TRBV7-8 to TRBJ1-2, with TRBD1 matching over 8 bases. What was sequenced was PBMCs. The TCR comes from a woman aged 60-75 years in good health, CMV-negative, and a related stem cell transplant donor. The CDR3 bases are TGTGCCAGCAGCTCGGGACAGGTCTATGGCTACACCTTC. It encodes CASSSGQVYGYTF. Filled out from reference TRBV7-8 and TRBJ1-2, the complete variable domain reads GAGVSQSPRYKVAKRGQDVALRCDPISGHVSLFWYQQALGQGPEFLTYFQNEAQLDKSGLPSDRFFAERPEGSVSTLKIQRTQQEDSAVYLCASSSGQVYGYTFGSGTRLTVV.